Listed below are T cell receptor beta chains from one sample, sequenced in a study of cytomegalovirus exposure and HLA in healthy donors. The method was immunoSEQ multiplex PCR; TCRdb's version includes in-frame clones alone and lacks a portion of them. The sample gives 60,000 or so clones, 70% to 85% of which show up once; about 3.3% is in the top ten. Sequenced input: PBMCs. These receptors were taken from a woman between 40 and 50 years old in good health and CMV-seropositive. The CDR3 runs from the conserved cysteine through the conserved F or W. The D gene is left open where the match is weak. Clone sizes are given selectively: once, few, many, or a class where the clone is expanded.

len	abundance	d_gene	v_gene	j_gene	CDR3nt	CDR3aa
15	NA	TRBD1	TRBV30	TRBJ1-4	TGTGCCTGGGATCTACAGGGGACGAGGGGAGGAAAACTGTTTTTT	CAWDLQGTRGGKLFF
11	NA	NA	TRBV30	TRBJ1-3	TGTGCCTGGAATCTCGGAAACACCATATATTTT	CAWNLGNTIYF
17	NA	NA	TRBV7-9	TRBJ2-1	TGTTCCAGCAGCTTAGCGTTGGTGGGGGGGCTTATCGATGAGCAGTTCTTC	CSSSLALVGGLIDEQFF
15	NA	NA	TRBV25-1	TRBJ1-1	TGTGCCAGCAGTGAAGGGCACCGCATGAACACTGAAGCTTTCTTT	CASSEGHRMNTEAFF
14	NA	NA	TRBV19	TRBJ1-5	TGTGCCAGTAGTATGGGGAGCCGAAATCAGCCCCAGCATTTT	CASSMGSRNQPQHF
17	NA	TRBD2	TRBV7-6	TRBJ2-1	TGTGCCAGCAGCTTATTGGCTAGCGGGGGGGAGTACAATGAGCAGTTCTTC	CASSLLASGGEYNEQFF
15	NA	TRBD1	TRBV2	TRBJ2-5	TGTGCCAGCAGAACAGGGGGAACCCCTCTAGAGACCCAGTACTTC	CASRTGGTPLETQYF
15	NA	NA	TRBV6-5	TRBJ2-7	TGTGCCAGCAGTTATAGTCGGGCGGGCTCCTACGAGCAGTACTTC	CASSYSRAGSYEQYF
15	NA	TRBD1	TRBV6-1	TRBJ1-2	TGTGCCAGCAGCGACCCGGGACAGGGGAACTATGGCTACACCTTC	CASSDPGQGNYGYTF
15	NA	TRBD1	TRBV6-5	TRBJ1-5	TGTGCCAGCATCATACAGGGGTATAGCAATCAGCCCCAGCATTTT	CASIIQGYSNQPQHF
15	NA	TRBD2	TRBV5-5	TRBJ2-3	TGTGCCAGCAGCTCGAGCGGGGGGGCTGGAGATACGCAGTATTTT	CASSSSGGAGDTQYF
14	few	NA	TRBV19	TRBJ2-2	TGTGCCACCTCCGGGACTTCGAACACCGGGGAGCTGTTTTTT	CATSGTSNTGELFF
13	NA	NA	TRBV6-5	TRBJ2-7	TGTGCCAGCAGGGGCCCCGTACACTACGAGCAGTACTTC	CASRGPVHYEQYF
15	few	TRBD2	TRBV5-4	TRBJ2-3	TGTGCCAGCAGCCCTACCGGGACTAGCGCAGATACGCAGTATTTT	CASSPTGTSADTQYF
16	NA	NA	TRBV7-9	TRBJ2-7	TGTTCCAGCAGCTTAGCTCTAGGAGGGGGCCGACTCGAGCAGTACTTC	CSSSLALGGGRLEQYF
14	NA	NA	TRBV23-1	TRBJ1-1	TGCGCCAGCAGTACCCCGGGACAGAACACTGAAGCTTTCTTT	CASSTPGQNTEAFF
14	NA	NA	TRBV6-1	TRBJ2-7	TGTGCCAGCAGTGAAAGGGCTAGCAGGGGCGAGCAGTACTTC	CASSERASRGEQYF